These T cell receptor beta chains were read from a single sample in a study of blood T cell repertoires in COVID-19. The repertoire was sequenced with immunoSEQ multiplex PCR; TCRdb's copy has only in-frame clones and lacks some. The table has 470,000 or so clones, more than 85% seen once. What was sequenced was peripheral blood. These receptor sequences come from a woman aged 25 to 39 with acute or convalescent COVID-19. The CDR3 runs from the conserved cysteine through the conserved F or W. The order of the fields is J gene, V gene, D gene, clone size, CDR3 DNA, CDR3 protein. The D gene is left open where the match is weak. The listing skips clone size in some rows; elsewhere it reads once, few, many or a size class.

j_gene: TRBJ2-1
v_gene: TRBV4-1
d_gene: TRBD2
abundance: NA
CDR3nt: TGCGCCAGCAGCCAACCCCCGGGACTAGCGGGGGGGAGCTCCTACAATGAGCAGTTCTTC
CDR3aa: CASSQPPGLAGGSSYNEQFF

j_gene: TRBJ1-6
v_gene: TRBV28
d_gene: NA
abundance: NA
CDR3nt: TGTGCCAGCAGTTCTTATTCACCCCTCCACTTT
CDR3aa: CASSSYSPLHF

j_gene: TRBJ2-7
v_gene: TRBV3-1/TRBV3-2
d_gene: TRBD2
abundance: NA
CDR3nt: TGTGCCAGCAGCCGGACTAGCGGGGGGGCCTACGAGCAGTACTTC
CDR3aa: CASSRTSGGAYEQYF

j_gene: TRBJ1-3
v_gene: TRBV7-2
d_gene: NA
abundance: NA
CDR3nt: TGTGCCAGCAGCTTAGAGGCGGGGGTAGGAAACACCATATATTTT
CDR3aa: CASSLEAGVGNTIYF

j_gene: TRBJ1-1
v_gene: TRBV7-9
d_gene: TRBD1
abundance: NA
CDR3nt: TGTGCCAGCAGCTGGGGACAGGGCGCGAACACTGAAGCTTTCTTT
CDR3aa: CASSWGQGANTEAFF

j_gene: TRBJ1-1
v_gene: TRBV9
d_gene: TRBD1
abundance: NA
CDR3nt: TGTGCCAGCAGCCCGGGACAGGGTGGTGAAGCTTTCTTT
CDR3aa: CASSPGQGGEAFF

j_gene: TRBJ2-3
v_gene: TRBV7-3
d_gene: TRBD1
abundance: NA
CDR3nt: TGTGCCAGCAGCACAGGGACAGGGAACACAGATACGCAGTATTTT
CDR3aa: CASSTGTGNTDTQYF

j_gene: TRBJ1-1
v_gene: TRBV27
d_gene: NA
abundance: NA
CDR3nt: TGTGCCAGCAGTCCAAATGGACACTTTGAAGCTTTCTTT
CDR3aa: CASSPNGHFEAFF

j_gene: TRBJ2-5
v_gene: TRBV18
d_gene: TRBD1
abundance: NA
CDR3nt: TGTGCCAGCTCACCACAGGTGACAGGGATGGAGACCCAGTACTTC
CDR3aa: CASSPQVTGMETQYF

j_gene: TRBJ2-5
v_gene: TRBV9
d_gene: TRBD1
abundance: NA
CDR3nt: TGTGCCAGCAGCAGGCGACAGGGTCTCCAAGAGACCCAGTACTTC
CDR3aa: CASSRRQGLQETQYF

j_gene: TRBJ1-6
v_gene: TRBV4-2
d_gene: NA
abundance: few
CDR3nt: TGTGCCAGCAGCCAAGATCGCGGGTCCCCCTATTCACCCCTCCACTTT
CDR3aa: CASSQDRGSPYSPLHF

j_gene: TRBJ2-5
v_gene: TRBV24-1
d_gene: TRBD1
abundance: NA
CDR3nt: TGTGCCACCAGGGGACAGGGGGAAGAGACCCAGTACTTC
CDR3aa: CATRGQGEETQYF

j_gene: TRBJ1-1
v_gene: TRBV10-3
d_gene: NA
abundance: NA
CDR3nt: TGTGCCATCAGTGATACAGAAAGATTTGAAGCTTTCTTT
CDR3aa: CAISDTERFEAFF

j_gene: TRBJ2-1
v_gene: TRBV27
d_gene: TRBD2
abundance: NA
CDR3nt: TGTGCCAGCAGTAACGGGAGGTACAATGAGCAGTTCTTC
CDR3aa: CASSNGRYNEQFF

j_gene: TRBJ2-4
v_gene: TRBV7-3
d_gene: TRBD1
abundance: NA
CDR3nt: TGTGCCAGCAGCCCTTCCCCTCGACAGGGGCGTATCATTCAGTACTTC
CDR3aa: CASSPSPRQGRIIQYF

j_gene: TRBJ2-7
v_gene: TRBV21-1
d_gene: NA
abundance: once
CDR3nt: TGTGCCAGCAGCAAGCCCCCGGGACAGGCCTACGAGCAGTACTTC
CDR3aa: CASSKPPGQAYEQYF